This entry features one T cell receptor beta chain sequence. What it binds is not known. The sort gate was single viable CD3+CD4+CD8-CD45RO+ cells for memory CD4+ T cells. Positive selection with CD4 microbeads enriched total CD4+ T cells. Clones were sequenced by immunoSEQ multiplex PCR, and TCRdb holds only the in-frame ones, with some missing. This table holds some 30,000 clones, approximately 72% found once. The data belong to a study of memory CD4+ T cells and cytomegalovirus serostatus. Regarding the study as a whole: The CMV-associated TCR signature appears largely within the CD4+ memory repertoire. About 40% of the roughly 150 known CMV-associated TCRbeta sequences appeared in CD4+ memory.

The length of the CDR3 is 14 residues. In germline, CDR1 is GTSNPN, CDR2 SVGIG (reference sequence). The germline V and J ends were trimmed by 7 bases and 0 bases, with 16 bases remaining between them. What was sequenced was memory CD4+ T cells from blood. V usage is TRBV30 and J usage is TRBJ2-7; possible D gene TRBD2, 7 bases. The receptor comes from an adult in good health and CMV-seronegative. Some clones in this sample may be carry-over from other donors' samples. CDR3 sequence (DNA): TGTGCCTCGAACGGGGGCGGGAGCTCCTACGAGCAGTACTTC. It specifies CASNGGGSSYEQYF.